The TCR beta chain described here comes from a study of blood T cell repertoires in COVID-19. The CDR3 covers 18 residues. Losses at the gene ends were 6 bases for V and 5 bases for J; bases not matched to a gene: 11. Per the germline V gene, CDR1 is WNHNN and CDR2 is SYGVQD (reference sequence). Assay: immunoSEQ multiplex PCR; the TCRdb copy retains only in-frame clones and omits some. The sample contains a few hundred thousand clones, roughly nine tenths of which appear only once. Sequences were obtained from peripheral blood. The receptor's source is a man aged 35 to 55 with acute or convalescent COVID-19. The gene calls are TRBV10-1 and TRBJ2-3; 16 nucleotides line up with TRBD2. The CDR3 coding sequence is TGCGCCAGCAGCGCCCCTGGGACTAGCGGGAGGGTCGAAGATACGCAGTATTTT. It specifies CASSAPGTSGRVEDTQYF.